These 24 T cell receptor beta chains were all obtained from the same sample, sequenced in a study of T cells in Graves' hyperthyroidism and ophthalmopathy. RNA transcripts were the template for amplifying TCR beta CDR3 regions. The study used the HTBI primer set for a first-round RT-PCR of the TCR CDR3. TCRdb re-called the multiplex PCR reads through MiXCR, storing one row per CDR3 protein. The sample gives more than 650,000 distinct CDR3 sequences, 12% to 15% of which show up once; 9.5% to 13% is in the top ten. Sequencing was done on a sample of blood. The origin of the receptors is a woman under 30 with Graves' hyperthyroidism.

As regards this clonotype: A much larger clone lies a single base off, so this may be a read error. The genes are TRBV7-2 and TRBJ2-1; D assignment may be TRBD1 or TRBD2 (5 bases each). This CDR3 has 11 amino acids. V gave up 4 bases and J gave up 9 bases, with 7 bases separating them. Per the germline V gene, CDR1 is SGHTA and CDR2 is FQGNSA. The CDR3 DNA sequence: TGTGCCAGCAGCTCGGGACCTGAGCAGTTCTTC. Translated, it gives CASSSGPEQFF. Full variable domain (rest looked up from reference TRBV7-2 and TRBJ2-1): GAGVSQSPSNKVTEKGKDVELRCDPISGHTALYWYRQSLGQGLEFLIYFQGNSAPDKSGLPSDRFSAERTGGSVSTLTIQRTQQEDSAVYLCASSSGPEQFFGPGTRLTVL.

This clonotype showed up just a few times. V usage is TRBV14 and J usage is TRBJ2-7; D remains unclear. CDR1 is SGHDN and CDR2 is FVKESK in the germline V gene. V gave up 1 base and J gave up 6 bases, with 13 bases separating them. The CDR3 runs to 14 residues. The CDR3 region is CASSQGSYASEQYF. The DNA of the CDR3 is TGTGCCAGCAGCCAAGGGTCGTACGCATCCGAGCAGTACTTC.

The sample holds many counts of this clonotype. The chain employs TRBV2 and TRBJ1-6, with a weak D call TRBD1 (5 bases). The germline V and J ends were trimmed by 6 bases and 8 bases, with 14 bases remaining between them. Germline V gives CDR1 SNHLY, CDR2 FYNNEI. The CDR3 contains 14 residues. CDR3 region: CASSPGTPHSPLHF. The CDR3 nucleotides are TGTGCCAGCAGCCCCGGGACTCCTCATTCACCCCTCCACTTT.

Ten or more counts support this clonotype. The chain is built from TRBV12-3 or TRBV12-4 and TRBJ2-2; TRBD2 matches at 8 bases. V lost 4 bases to trimming and J lost 2 bases; unmatched junction nucleotides: 9. CDR3 size: 17 residues. CDR3 sequence reads: CASSSAHSGINTGELFF. The DNA of the CDR3 is TGTGCCAGCAGTTCGGCTCATAGCGGGATAAACACCGGGGAGCTGTTTTTT.

There are a few counts of this clonotype. CDR3 sequence reads: CASSHQTDGVGNEQFF. The CDR3 DNA follows: TGTGCCAGCAGCCACCAAACCGATGGAGTTGGGAATGAGCAGTTCTTC. V gene TRBV9 combines with J gene TRBJ2-1; D is ambiguous. The CDR3 extends over 16 amino acids. In germline, CDR1 is SGDLS, CDR2 YYNGEE. The V gene lost 4 bases and the J gene lost 7 bases, with 21 bases spanning the gap.

The chain joins TRBV20-1 to TRBJ2-7; 7 bases are a match to TRBD1. The germline gives CDR1 DFQATT, CDR2 SNEGSKA (reference sequence). Trimming removed 0 bases from V and 3 bases from J; junction bases left unmatched: 11. This CDR3 spans 16 amino acids. The CDR3 bases are TGCAGTGCTAGAGATCCCCGTCCGGGACAGTTCTACGAGCAGTACTTC. It yields the protein CSARDPRPGQFYEQYF.

Concerning this clonotype: The junction departs from germline at one end; a sequencing error may be responsible. The V and J genes are TRBV6-1 and TRBJ2-7; D may be TRBD1 or TRBD2 (5 bases each). CDR1 is MNHNS and CDR2 is SASEGT in the germline V gene. The CDR3 totals 13 residues. The CDR3 reads CASSRSGTYGQYF. Here the CDR3 DNA reads TGTGCCAGCAGCCGTAGTGGGACCTACGGGCAGTACTTC.

In this sample, this clonotype turned up many times. This chain connects TRBV6-2 or TRBV6-3 to TRBJ2-1; D not resolved. The length of the CDR3 is 14 residues. V was pared by 7 bases and J by 7 bases, with 17 bases between. Germline lookup yields CDR1 MNHEY and CDR2 SVGEGT. CDR3 protein: CASTPGSDPNEQFF. The DNA of the CDR3 is TGTGCCAGCACCCCCGGGTCGGATCCGAATGAGCAGTTCTTC.

This clonotype occurred many times. The CDR3 here is CASSFDKDYGYTF. The CDR3, as DNA: TGTGCCAGCAGTTTTGATAAAGACTATGGCTACACCTTC. This sequence joins TRBV12-3 or TRBV12-4 and TRBJ1-2, with D uncertain. The CDR3 has 13 residues. V was cut by 3 bases and J by 3 bases, with 8 bases left in between.

The chain employs TRBV4-3 and TRBJ2-1; a weak D match, TRBD2 (6 bases). V lost 0 bases and J lost 5, with 23 bases in between. The V gene's germline CDR1 is LGHNA and CDR2 YSLEER. There are 19 residues in the CDR3. CDR3 amino acids: CASSQDIAKRLVRDNEQFF. The CDR3 DNA sequence: TGCGCCAGCAGCCAAGATATCGCCAAGAGACTAGTCCGGGACAATGAGCAGTTCTTC.

The chain uses TRBV2 and TRBJ1-2; D may be TRBD1 (5 bases). Trimming took 9 bases from V and 7 from J, leaving 15 bases between them. The CDR3 is 12 amino acids. Germline V lookup: CDR1 SNHLY, CDR2 FYNNEI. The CDR3 DNA reads TGTGCCAGGGGGGATTACGGGAGTGGCTACACCTTC. It encodes CARGDYGSGYTF.

This clonotype showed up many times. The chain couples TRBV12-3 or TRBV12-4 to TRBJ2-5, with 9 bases matching TRBD2. J was trimmed by 5 bases and V by 6 bases; bases with no gene match: 10. This CDR3 is built from 15 residues. DNA of the CDR3: TGTGCCAGCAGGATTAGCGGGAGCGAAAGGGAGACCCAGTACTTC. The encoded protein is CASRISGSERETQYF.

Many counts were recorded for this clonotype. V and J are TRBV12-3 or TRBV12-4 and TRBJ2-7, with TRBD1 as a possible D gene (6 bases). The CDR3 length is 16 residues. V gave up 5 bases and J gave up 6 bases, with 23 bases separating them. The CDR3 here is CASSRPTGPVRREQYF. The CDR3 DNA reads TGTGCCAGCAGTCGACCGACAGGTCCCGTTCGACGCGAGCAGTACTTC.

The chain employs TRBV25-1 and TRBJ2-1, with 8 bases fitting TRBD2. Germline trimming cut 8 bases from V and 6 bases from J; bases unmatched to any gene: 9. CDR3 length: 14 residues. Germline values: CDR1 MGHDK, CDR2 SYGVNS. The CDR3 region is CASGDWAGGNEQFF. The CDR3 DNA follows: TGTGCCAGCGGGGACTGGGCGGGAGGCAATGAGCAGTTCTTC.

The CDR3 sequence: CASSTRGFPDTQYF. The DNA of the CDR3 is TGTGCCAGCAGCACCCGGGGCTTCCCAGATACGCAGTATTTT. The chain joins TRBV13 to TRBJ2-3; D assignment may be TRBD1 or TRBD2 (5 bases each). Germline assignment: CDR1 PRHDT and CDR2 FYEKMQ (reference sequence). CDR3 length: 14 residues. Between the trimmed V and J ends, which lost 5 bases and 4 bases, there was a span of 13 bases.

This clonotype occurred many times. At one of its ends the junction is not consistent with the germline gene, which may arise from a read error. This chain connects TRBV12-3 or TRBV12-4 to TRBJ2-7, with D possibly matching TRBD1 (7 bases). The CDR3 consists of 14 residues. CDR3 residues: CASSLGGGPYEQYF. The CDR3 DNA is TGTGCCAGCAGCTTAGGAGGGGGCCCCTACGAGCAGTACTTC.

The chain has TRBV29-1 and TRBJ2-1; TRBD1 aligns across 9 bases. This CDR3 comprises 12 residues. Germline values: CDR1 SQVTM, CDR2 ANQGSEA. The V segment lost 8 bases and the J segment 7 bases; nucleotides outside the gene matches: 6. The CDR3 DNA reads as TGCAGCCTGGACAGGGGAGGGAATGAGCAGTTCTTC. This encodes CSLDRGGNEQFF.

This clonotype was seen more than once but under ten times. V gene TRBV20-1 combines with J gene TRBJ2-4; weak D call: TRBD2 (6 bases). This CDR3 region has 12 residues. Germline assignment: CDR1 DFQATT and CDR2 SNEGSKA (reference sequence). V lost 6 bases, J lost 9 bases, and 15 bases lay in between. CDR3 nucleotides: TGCAGTGCCGGGGGTCAACACCCCATTCAGTACTTC. Protein sequence: CSAGGQHPIQYF.

This clonotype was recorded many times. This chain uses TRBV20-1 with TRBJ1-2, with no clear D. V was pared by 0 bases and J by 8 bases, with 19 bases between. Germline V CDR1 and CDR2: DFQATT, SNEGSKA (reference sequence). There are 15 residues in the CDR3. The CDR3 nucleotides are TGCAGTGCTAGAGATTCGTGGCCGGGCAGTCGGGGCTACACCTTC. It specifies CSARDSWPGSRGYTF.

The sample holds many counts of this clonotype. Relative to the germline gene, one junction end is altered; a read error may explain this. The genes are TRBV5-1 and TRBJ1-1, with D unresolved. CDR1 and CDR2 (germline): SGHRS, YFSETQ. The CDR3 extends over 11 amino acids. CDR3 loop: CASSLAGEAFF. In nucleotides, the CDR3 is TGTGCCAGCAGCTTAGCAGGAGAAGCTTTCTTT.

This clonotype was seen a handful of times. The V call is TRBV7-8, the J call TRBJ1-2, with D unresolved. The CDR3 is 13 residues long. V dropped 5 bases and J dropped 5 bases, with 12 bases sitting between them. CDR1 is SGHVS and CDR2 is FQNEAQ in the germline V gene. Here the CDR3 reads CASSGDIAYGYTF. The CDR3 DNA is TGTGCCAGCAGCGGAGACATAGCGTATGGCTACACCTTC.

This clonotype was found a few times. The chain carries TRBV20-1 and TRBJ2-7, with TRBD2 identical over 10 bases. V was clipped by 3 bases and J by 3 bases; unmatched bases: 8. The V gene's germline CDR1 is DFQATT and CDR2 SNEGSKA (reference sequence). The CDR3 loop spans 15 amino acids. CDR3 nucleotides: TGCAGTGCTAGTACCCTAGCGGGAGCCTACTACGAGCAGTACTTC. Its translation: CSASTLAGAYYEQYF.

Many counts were recorded for this clonotype. The rearrangement uses TRBV5-1 and TRBJ1-2; 9 bases line up with TRBD1. CDR3 length: 15 amino acids. With V trimmed by 4 bases and J by 9 bases, 13 bases remained unmatched. The germline V gene has CDR1 SGHRS and CDR2 YFSETQ. The CDR3 DNA follows: TGCGCCAGCAGCCGGAGCTCCGGGACAGGGTGGCGCTACACCTTC. Translating gives CASSRSSGTGWRYTF.

This clonotype came up many times. The CDR3 protein is CSVIDNFAEAFF. Written as DNA, the CDR3 is TGCAGCGTGATTGACAATTTCGCTGAAGCTTTCTTT. This chain links TRBV29-1 with TRBJ1-1; unclear D gene. This CDR3 contains 12 residues. V was shortened by 6 bases and J by 6 bases, with 14 bases between the two germline ends. The germline V gene encodes CDR1 SQVTM and CDR2 ANQGSEA.